Following are 32 T cell receptor beta chains from one sample sequenced in a study of T cell repertoires in cytomegalovirus infection. TCRdb passed the reads through MiXCR, listing each CDR3 protein once. The profile shows about 830,000 distinct CDR3 sequences, about 31% of them singletons. No antigen is known for these receptors. Sequenced here: cultured CD8+ T cells from PBMCs, sampled from culture after CMV antigen stimulation. These receptors were taken from a human donor in good health (CMV status not recorded). Some clones in this sample may be carry-over from other donors' samples.

This chain joins TRBV6-1 and TRBJ1-2; D gene ambiguous. The CDR3 is 14 amino acids. The germline CDR1 and CDR2 sequences are MNHNS and SASEGT. Trimming removed 6 bases from V and 7 bases from J, with 18 bases in between. The CDR3 is CASSPKRGMTGYTF. The DNA for the CDR3 is TGTGCCAGCAGCCCAAAACGGGGAATGACTGGCTACACCTTC.

The chain links TRBV7-9 to TRBJ2-1; no clear D. V dropped 5 bases and J dropped 7 bases, with 9 bases sitting between them. CDR3 length: 12 amino acids. Germline V gene lookup returns CDR1 SEHNR and CDR2 FQNEAQ (reference sequence). CDR3 sequence (DNA): TGTGCCAGCAGCCCCATTGTAAATGAGCAGTTCTTC. As protein: CASSPIVNEQFF.

V is TRBV7-8 and J is TRBJ2-3; D uncertain. The germline gives CDR1 SGHVS, CDR2 FQNEAQ. CDR3 length equals 13 residues. V dropped 8 bases and J dropped 1 base, with 10 bases sitting between them. As DNA, the CDR3 is TGTGCCAGCGGGCTCGAGGGCACAGATACGCAGTATTTT. This encodes CASGLEGTDTQYF.

This chain joins TRBV20-1 and TRBJ2-4, with TRBD2 as a possible D gene (5 bases). This CDR3 region has 13 residues. V was trimmed by 3 bases and J by 4 bases, leaving 10 bases between them. Germline V lookup: CDR1 DFQATT, CDR2 SNEGSKA (reference sequence). CDR3 sequence (DNA): TGCAGTGCTAGGTTCCAGCGGAAAAACATTCAGTACTTC. Translated: CSARFQRKNIQYF.

The sample holds a few counts of this clonotype. The gene calls are TRBV7-6 and TRBJ1-1; D is ambiguous. In germline, CDR1 is SGHVS, CDR2 FNYEAQ. Trimming shortened V by 1 base and J by 1 base, and 7 bases separated the two germline ends. CDR3 length equals 14 residues. The CDR3 loop is CASSLVRENTEAFF. In nucleotides, the CDR3 is TGTGCCAGCAGCTTAGTTCGGGAGAACACTGAAGCTTTCTTT.

There are many counts of this clonotype. The gene calls are TRBV12-3 or TRBV12-4 and TRBJ1-2, with D unclear. The V and J ends lost 2 bases and 3 bases respectively, with 13 bases between them. The CDR3 spans 15 residues. The CDR3: CASSLRSQNDYGYTF. As DNA, the CDR3 is TGTGCCAGCAGTTTAAGATCCCAGAATGACTATGGCTACACCTTC.

The genes are TRBV19 and TRBJ2-1; D may be TRBD2 (5 bases). Trimming removed 7 bases at V and 7 bases at J, with 17 bases between. Germline CDR1 reads LNHDA; CDR2 reads SQIVND (reference sequence). This CDR3 has 14 residues. CDR3 loop: CASKVVAQRNEQFF. The CDR3 DNA follows: TGTGCCAGTAAGGTCGTTGCCCAGCGGAATGAGCAGTTCTTC. Drawing the rest from reference TRBV19 and TRBJ2-1, the complete variable domain is DGGITQSPKYLFRKEGQNVTLSCEQNLNHDAMYWYRQDPGQGLRLIYYSQIVNDFQKGDIAEGYSVSREKKESFPLTVTSAQKNPTAFYLCASKVVAQRNEQFFGPGTRLTVL.

The sample holds many counts of this clonotype. The V call is TRBV11-3, the J call TRBJ2-1; TRBD2 aligns across 8 bases. The CDR3 runs 16 residues. Germline V gene data show CDR1 as SGHNT and CDR2 as YENEEA. The ends lost 4 bases at V and 0 bases at J; junction bases unmatched: 5. The CDR3 loop reads CASSSRRGASYNEQFF. DNA for the CDR3: TGTGCCAGCAGCTCTAGGCGGGGGGCCTCCTACAATGAGCAGTTCTTC. Full variable domain (rest looked up from reference TRBV11-3 and TRBJ2-1): EAGVVQSPRYKIIEKKQPVAFWCNPISGHNTLYWYLQNLGQGPELLIRYENEEAVDDSQLPKDRFSAERLKGVDSTLKIQPAELGDSAVYLCASSSRRGASYNEQFFGPGTRLTVL.

Remarks on this clonotype: The conserved closing phenylalanine or tryptophan is absent in this CDR3, likely reflecting a read error. This chain connects TRBV7-9 to TRBJ2-3; no firm D call. V lost 4 bases and J 6 bases, leaving 8 bases between the germline ends. The germline V gene has CDR1 SEHNR and CDR2 FQNEAQ (reference sequence). This CDR3 is 12 amino acids long. The CDR3 is CASSYPRDTQYS. In DNA form, the CDR3 reads TGTGCCAGCAGCTACCCTAGGGATACGCAGTATTCT.

V gene TRBV4-3 combines with J gene TRBJ2-2, with 9 bases matching TRBD1. Germline V gene sequence: CDR1 LGHNA, CDR2 YSLEER. The ends lost 4 bases at V and 6 bases at J; junction bases unmatched: 6. The CDR3 loop spans 15 amino acids. The CDR3 DNA sequence: TGCGCCAGCAGCCTGCTGGACAGGGGATCCGGGGAGCTGTTTTTT. As protein: CASSLLDRGSGELFF.

Details on this clonotype: A clone one base away is much larger, so this may be a read error. The genes are TRBV7-6 and TRBJ2-1, with D perhaps matching TRBD2 (6 bases). V lost 3 bases, J lost 4 bases, and 13 bases lay in between. Germline loops: CDR1 SGHVS, CDR2 FNYEAQ. The CDR3 consists of 15 residues. The CDR3 is CASSLFGGEYNEQFF. In DNA, the CDR3 is TGTGCCAGCAGCTTGTTCGGGGGAGAATACAATGAGCAGTTCTTC. Looking up the rest from reference TRBV7-6 and TRBJ2-1 gives the full variable domain: GAGVSQSPRYKVTKRGQDVALRCDPISGHVSLYWYRQALGQGPEFLTYFNYEAQQDKSGLPNDRFSAERPEGSISTLTIQRTEQRDSAMYRCASSLFGGEYNEQFFGPGTRLTVL.

J is TRBJ1-2 and V is TRBV12-3 or TRBV12-4; 8 bases are a match to TRBD1. The CDR3 covers 12 residues. After removal of 7 bases from V and 4 bases from J, the junction contained 2 bases not matched to a gene. CDR3: CASNTGGYGYTF. Written as DNA, the CDR3 is TGTGCCAGCAATACAGGGGGCTATGGCTACACCTTC.

This clonotype was counted at least ten times. J is TRBJ1-5 and V is TRBV12-3 or TRBV12-4, with a possible D match to TRBD1 (5 bases). CDR3 length: 12 amino acids. V lost 4 bases to trimming and J lost 6 bases, with 7 bases between them. The chain's CDR3 is CASSSRVQPQHF. CDR3 nucleotides: TGTGCCAGCAGTTCCAGGGTTCAGCCCCAGCATTTT.

In its sample, this clonotype was seen a few times. J is TRBJ2-7 and V is TRBV4-1; possibly TRBD2 for D (6 bases). Trimming shortened V by 3 bases and J by 3 bases, and 9 bases separated the two germline ends. The V gene's germline CDR1 is MGHRA and CDR2 YSYEKL. The CDR3 has 13 amino acids. DNA for the CDR3: TGCGCCAGCAGCCACCCGGGAGACTACGAGCAGTACGTC. This translates into CASSHPGDYEQYV.

This clonotype was counted a few times. V is TRBV6-5 and J is TRBJ1-1, with a possible D match to TRBD1 (5 bases). Germline values: CDR1 MNHEY, CDR2 SVGAGI. V dropped 4 bases and J dropped 8 bases, with 14 bases sitting between them. The CDR3 is 13 residues long. CDR3 bases: TGTGCCAGCAGTTCAGGGCTGAACTCCGAAGCTTTCTTT. Protein product: CASSSGLNSEAFF.

Ten or more counts support this clonotype. The rearrangement links TRBV12-3 or TRBV12-4 to TRBJ2-1, with 9 bases lining up with TRBD1. The ends lost 4 bases at V and 2 bases at J; junction bases unmatched: 6. The CDR3 contains 16 residues. The DNA for the CDR3 is TGTGCCAGCAGTTCCGGACAGGGGCAACCCTACAATGAGCAGTTCTTC. Translated: CASSSGQGQPYNEQFF.

This chain links TRBV6-6 with TRBJ1-1, with 7 positions matching TRBD1. The V segment lost 2 bases and the J segment 1 base; nucleotides outside the gene matches: 4. This CDR3 region has 15 residues. The germline V gene encodes CDR1 MNHNY and CDR2 SVGAGI (reference sequence). The CDR3 nucleotides are TGTGCCAGCAGTTACGACAGGGCTCCGAACACTGAAGCTTTCTTT. Residues: CASSYDRAPNTEAFF.

This clonotype turned up a few times. V and J are TRBV7-9 and TRBJ1-2, with TRBD1 matching 9 bases. The ends lost 4 bases at V and 6 bases at J; junction bases unmatched: 9. This CDR3 spans 15 amino acids. CDR1 and CDR2 (germline): SEHNR, FQNEAQ (reference sequence). Here the CDR3 reads CASSSTQGASNGYTF. DNA of the CDR3: TGTGCCAGCAGCTCTACACAGGGGGCGTCGAATGGCTACACCTTC. The entire variable domain, with the rest obtained from reference TRBV7-9 and TRBJ1-2, is as follows: DTGVSQNPRHKITKRGQNVTFRCDPISEHNRLYWYRQTLGQGPEFLTYFQNEAQLEKSRLLSDRFSAERPKGSFSTLEIQRTEQGDSAMYLCASSSTQGASNGYTFGSGTRLTVV.

The chain is built from TRBV11-2 and TRBJ1-2; TRBD1 might be the D (6 bases). The CDR3 spans 15 residues. CDR1 and CDR2 (germline): SGHAT, FQNNGV. V shed 4 bases and J shed 0 bases, with 12 bases lying between them. This CDR3 reads CASSSTGQPNYGYTF. The CDR3 DNA reads as TGTGCCAGCAGCTCGACCGGACAGCCTAACTATGGCTACACCTTC.

This chain links TRBV9 with TRBJ1-3; D uncertain. Germline V gene lookup returns CDR1 SGDLS and CDR2 YYNGEE. V was shortened by 4 bases and J by 4 bases, with 15 bases between the two germline ends. The CDR3 runs 15 residues. The CDR3 loop reads CASSISGQVGNTIYF. The CDR3 DNA is TGTGCCAGCAGCATCTCCGGGCAAGTAGGAAACACCATATATTTT.

This clonotype was seen repeatedly, ten times or more. This chain uses TRBV7-6 with TRBJ2-1; TRBD2 matches at 13 bases. Unmatched junction bases numbered 24, after V lost 4 bases and J lost 3 bases. The CDR3 sequence is 23 residues long. Germline-derived CDR1 and CDR2 are SGHVS and FNYEAQ. As DNA, the CDR3 is TGTGCCAGCAGCTGGACAGGGGGGTCGACTAGCGGGGGGAAAATTCACGACTACAATGAGCAGTTCTTC. Amino acid sequence: CASSWTGGSTSGGKIHDYNEQFF.

The J gene is TRBJ1-2, the V gene TRBV27, with a weak D call TRBD1 (5 bases). The germline V and J ends were trimmed by 6 bases and 4 bases, with 15 bases remaining between them. This CDR3 spans 14 amino acids. Germline CDR1 reads MNHEY; CDR2 reads SMNVEV (reference sequence). CDR3 DNA sequence: TGTGCCAGCAGGCCACTGACAGTGATCTATGGCTACACCTTC. This translates into CASRPLTVIYGYTF.

A note on this clonotype: Sequence at one end of the junction differs from germline and may be a read error. The chain combines TRBV7-2 with TRBJ2-2, with 13 bases aligning to TRBD2. Germline CDR1 is SGHTA and CDR2 is FQGNSA. This CDR3 comprises 18 residues. In DNA, the CDR3 is TGTGCCAGCAGCTTTGAACTAGCGGGGGGGCCCGGCACCAGGGAGCTGTTTTTT. This sequence encodes CASSFELAGGPGTRELFF.

This clonotype has at least ten counts. The chain joins TRBV7-9 to TRBJ2-1, with TRBD2 matching over 8 bases. Germline trimming cut 10 bases from V and 8 bases from J; bases unmatched to any gene: 10. The length of the CDR3 is 13 residues. Germline V lookup: CDR1 SEHNR, CDR2 FQNEAQ (reference sequence). CDR3 in DNA: TGTGCCACCGTCGGGGGGGGCATCCATGAGCAGTTCTTC. Translation: CATVGGGIHEQFF.

The V and J genes are TRBV7-3 and TRBJ1-4; 9 positions agree with TRBD1. Per germline, CDR1 SGHTA and CDR2 FQGTGA. The CDR3 has 15 residues. V gave up 3 bases and J gave up 8 bases; unmatched junction bases: 7. CDR3 coding DNA: TGTGCCAGCAGCTTGCCGGGACAGGGTTTCGAAAAACTGTTTTTT. Translating gives CASSLPGQGFEKLFF.

The rearrangement uses TRBV5-6 and TRBJ2-1; unclear D gene. This CDR3 contains 15 residues. CDR1 SGHDT and CDR2 YYEEEE come from the germline V gene. Trimming took off 0 bases at V and 2 bases at J, with 9 bases between the two ends. The CDR3 is CASSLGPWPYNEQFF. The CDR3 coding sequence is TGTGCCAGCAGCTTGGGCCCCTGGCCCTACAATGAGCAGTTCTTC.

For this clonotype: The junction departs from germline at one end; a sequencing error may be responsible. V gene TRBV15 combines with J gene TRBJ2-5, with 8 bases fitting TRBD2. Per germline, CDR1 LNHNV and CDR2 YYDKDF (reference sequence). The CDR3 contains 16 residues. In DNA form, the CDR3 reads TGTGTCACCAGCAGAGACCGGGGACTAGTTTCAGAGACCCAGTACTTC. This sequence encodes CVTSRDRGLVSETQYF.

On this clonotype: An end of the junction does not agree with germline; a read error may underlie this. The gene calls are TRBV4-1 and TRBJ2-7; 7 bases agree with TRBD2. CDR3 length: 16 residues. The germline V gene has CDR1 MGHRA and CDR2 YSYEKL. The CDR3: CASSQGLSARGGEQYF. The CDR3 bases are TGTGCCAGCAGCCAAGGGCTTAGCGCACGCGGGGGCGAGCAGTACTTC.

The chain links TRBV6-6 to TRBJ1-1; D may be TRBD1 (5 bases). Per the germline V gene, CDR1 is MNHNY and CDR2 is SVGAGI (reference sequence). The V and J ends lost 5 bases and 0 bases respectively, with 16 bases between them. The CDR3 runs to 16 residues. DNA for the CDR3: TGTGCCAGCAGTCTACCTCGGACACCTATGAACACTGAAGCTTTCTTT. Its translation: CASSLPRTPMNTEAFF.

The chain couples TRBV13 to TRBJ2-4; D possibly corresponds to TRBD1 (5 bases). Germline V gene sequence: CDR1 PRHDT, CDR2 FYEKMQ (reference sequence). The CDR3 contains 16 residues. V lost 2 bases, J lost 4 bases, and 15 bases lay in between. CDR3 coding DNA: TGTGCCAGCAGCTTATCCACGACAGCACGAAAAAACATTCAGTACTTC. It translates to CASSLSTTARKNIQYF.

This clonotype was seen just once. The CDR3 DNA reads TGCAGTGCCCGCCGACTAGGGGGGACACCCCTCCACTTT. Its protein product is CSARRLGGTPLHF. The rearrangement uses TRBV20-1 and TRBJ1-6; D is perhaps TRBD1 (6 bases). CDR1 and CDR2 (germline): DFQATT, SNEGSKA (reference sequence). The ends were cut back, 6 bases at V and 11 bases at J, with 17 bases in the middle. The CDR3 is made up of 13 amino acids.

As for this clonotype: A much larger clone sits a single nucleotide away, making a read error possible. This rearrangement joins TRBV7-8 to TRBJ2-7; D unclear. V lost 5 bases and J 2 bases, leaving 16 bases between the germline ends. This CDR3 is 15 amino acids long. CDR1 and CDR2 from the germline V gene are SGHVS and FQNEAQ. The CDR3 reads CASSPQYTAPYEQYV. Written as DNA, the CDR3 is TGTGCCAGCAGCCCACAGTACACGGCACCCTACGAGCAGTACGTC.